The clone carrying this T cell receptor beta chain appeared a few times. Its antigen is not known. This sample was taken from a study of fetal regulatory T cell absence and autoimmunity. Study summary: IPEX patients had exocrine pancreas autoimmunity without clinical diabetes.

This was a survey-level run. The repertoire was sequenced with immunoSEQ multiplex PCR; TCRdb's copy has only in-frame clones and lacks some. The table shows around 100,000 clones, with around 72% occurring only once. CDR3 length equals 16 residues. The germline V gene has CDR1 MGHRA and CDR2 YSYEKL. Trimming took 1 base from V and 0 from J, leaving 7 bases between them. Study-level results: Broadly similar TRB gene family usage was seen in pancreas and cord blood.

The receptor's source is a male donor with IPEX syndrome. This sequence joins TRBV4-1 and TRBJ2-6; D unclear. The sample comprised pancreas tissue. The DNA for the CDR3 is TGCGCCAGCAGCCAAGGATACACCTCTGGGGCCAACGTCCTGACTTTC. Its translation: CASSQGYTSGANVLTF.